A single sample is the source of the 29 T cell receptor beta chains below, sequenced in a study of cytomegalovirus exposure and HLA in healthy donors. PCR involved 60 Vbeta and 13 Jbeta primers. Assay: immunoSEQ multiplex PCR; the TCRdb copy retains only in-frame clones and omits some. The table has 70,000 to 95,000 clones, roughly 76% seen once. The source material was PBMCs. Receptor source: a woman in her thirties in good health and CMV-seronegative.

The chain employs TRBV9 and TRBJ2-7; TRBD2 aligns across 13 bases. CDR1 is SGDLS and CDR2 is YYNGEE in the germline V gene. This CDR3 contains 15 residues. With 4 bases clipped from V and 2 bases from J, the junction kept 3 bases outside the gene matches. In DNA, the CDR3 is TGTGCCAGCAGCCCGGGACTAGCGGGGCCCTACGAGCAGTACTTC. This encodes CASSPGLAGPYEQYF.

V is TRBV10-3 and J is TRBJ1-1; perhaps TRBD1 as D (6 bases). V dropped 2 bases and J dropped 5 bases, with 9 bases sitting between them. The CDR3 extends over 13 amino acids. The germline V gene has CDR1 ENHRY and CDR2 SYGVKD. The CDR3 protein is CAISEGRGTEAFF. CDR3 nucleotide sequence: TGTGCCATCAGTGAGGGGAGGGGGACTGAAGCTTTCTTT.

The CDR3 protein is CASRVAGTGELFF. In DNA form, the CDR3 reads TGTGCCAGCAGGGTAGCGGGAACCGGGGAGCTGTTTTTT. The chain has TRBV28 and TRBJ2-2; 8 nucleotides match TRBD2. This CDR3 contains 13 residues. CDR1 and CDR2 (germline): MDHEN, SYDVKM. With 6 bases clipped from V and 5 bases from J, the junction kept 2 bases outside the gene matches.

This clone occurred a few times. The gene calls are TRBV6-5 and TRBJ1-3; 7 nucleotides agree with TRBD1. CDR3 length: 13 amino acids. Germline CDR1 MNHEY, CDR2 SVGAGI. J gave up 0 bases and V 10 bases, and 3 bases lay outside the gene matches. Here the CDR3 reads CAIRDSSGNTIYF. In DNA, the CDR3 is TGTGCCATCAGGGACAGCTCTGGAAACACCATATATTTT.

The chain employs TRBV5-4 and TRBJ2-7; TRBD2 aligns across 7 bases. V was clipped by 0 bases and J by 3 bases; unmatched bases: 6. Germline-derived CDR1 and CDR2 are SGHNT and YYREEE (reference sequence). The CDR3 totals 15 residues. CDR3 residues: CASSLGLADNYEQYF. CDR3 sequence (DNA): TGTGCCAGCAGCTTGGGACTAGCAGACAACTACGAGCAGTACTTC.

The V gene is TRBV5-8, the J gene TRBJ2-3, with D maybe TRBD1 (6 bases). This CDR3 is built from 15 residues. The V gene lost 4 bases and the J gene lost 0 bases, with 12 bases spanning the gap. Germline V gene data show CDR1 as SGHTS and CDR2 as YDEGEE. CDR3 region: CASSRNRVSTDTQYF. The DNA for the CDR3 is TGTGCCAGCAGCAGAAACAGGGTGAGCACAGATACGCAGTATTTT. Based on the CDR3 plus reference TRBV5-8 and TRBJ2-3, the full variable domain is EAGVTQSPTHLIKTRGQQATLRCSPISGHTSVYWYQQALGLGLQFLLWYDEGEERNRGNFPPRFSGRQFPNYSSELNVNALELEDSALYLCASSRNRVSTDTQYFGPGTRLTVL.

The chain recombines TRBV9 with TRBJ2-1; D gene ambiguous. Trimming took off 0 bases at V and 6 bases at J, with 4 bases between the two ends. The CDR3 has 12 amino acids. The germline gives CDR1 SGDLS, CDR2 YYNGEE. The CDR3 coding sequence is TGTGCCAGCAGCGTAGCTTTCAATGAGCAGTTCTTC. The encoded protein is CASSVAFNEQFF. Full variable domain (missing parts from reference TRBV9 and TRBJ2-1): DSGVTQTPKHLITATGQRVTLRCSPRSGDLSVYWYQQSLDQGLQFLIQYYNGEERAKGNILERFSAQQFPDLHSELNLSSLELGDSALYFCASSVAFNEQFFGPGTRLTVL.

CDR3 loop: CAWEEGREWDEQFF. For the CDR3, the DNA is TGTGCCTGGGAAGAGGGTCGGGAGTGGGATGAGCAGTTCTTC. The rearrangement links TRBV30 to TRBJ2-1, with a tentative D call TRBD2 (6 bases). Germline-derived CDR1 and CDR2 are GTSNPN and SVGIG (reference sequence). The CDR3 has 14 amino acids. V shed 5 bases and J shed 8 bases, with 19 bases lying between them.

The V call is TRBV2, the J call TRBJ2-1; tentatively, D is TRBD1 (6 bases). Germline V gives CDR1 SNHLY, CDR2 FYNNEI. The ends were cut back, 4 bases at V and 0 bases at J, with 10 bases in the middle. There are 15 residues in the CDR3. The CDR3 region has the DNA TGTGCCAGCAGTGGACAGGAAAGCTCCTACAATGAGCAGTTCTTC. Translation gives CASSGQESSYNEQFF.

There are a few counts of this clone. The chain has TRBV27 and TRBJ1-5; 7 bases align to TRBD1. Trimming at V came to 8 bases and at J to 8 bases, leaving 6 bases not matched to a gene. The CDR3 is made up of 12 amino acids. Per germline, CDR1 MNHEY and CDR2 SMNVEV (reference sequence). CDR3 sequence (DNA): TGTGCCAGCCAGGGGGTGGGTGAGCCCCAGCATTTT. Translated: CASQGVGEPQHF.

V usage is TRBV6-1 and J usage is TRBJ2-1; no definite D call. Germline-derived CDR1 and CDR2 are MNHNS and SASEGT. This CDR3 is 14 amino acids long. The V gene lost 6 bases and the J gene lost 3 bases, with 12 bases spanning the gap. The CDR3 region is CASRMVESYNEQFF. The CDR3 DNA reads as TGTGCCAGCAGGATGGTAGAAAGCTACAATGAGCAGTTCTTC.

Remarks on this clone: Additional DNA sequences in this sample encode the identical CDR3. The chain employs TRBV2 and TRBJ1-1, with D uncertain. The CDR3 is made up of 13 amino acids. Germline lookup yields CDR1 SNHLY and CDR2 FYNNEI. V was clipped by 3 bases and J by 4 bases, with 9 bases between them. The CDR3 loop is CASSDDLATEAFF. The DNA of the CDR3 is TGTGCCAGCAGTGATGATTTAGCCACTGAAGCTTTCTTT.

The rearrangement uses TRBV6-4 and TRBJ2-7; 11 bases fit TRBD2. Germline V gene lookup returns CDR1 MRHNA and CDR2 SNTAGT. J gave up 5 bases and V 4 bases, and 4 bases lay outside the gene matches. The CDR3 runs 14 residues. The CDR3 loop is CASSVAGGPDEQYF. The CDR3 bases are TGTGCCAGCAGTGTAGCGGGAGGGCCGGACGAGCAGTACTTC.

This rearrangement joins TRBV4-1 to TRBJ1-2; maybe TRBD1 (5 bases). The CDR3 runs 14 residues. V was cut by 4 bases and J by 8 bases, with 17 bases left in between. Germline lookup yields CDR1 MGHRA and CDR2 YSYEKL. Here the CDR3 DNA reads TGCGCCAGCAGCCCGCTCGCGGGGACGTGGGGCTACACCTTC. This encodes CASSPLAGTWGYTF.

This clone was observed once. The V gene is TRBV28, the J gene TRBJ1-1; D may be TRBD1 (6 bases). The CDR3 is made up of 14 amino acids. Per germline, CDR1 MDHEN and CDR2 SYDVKM. Trimming left V 8 bases short and J 2 bases short, with 15 bases between. CDR3 nucleotide sequence: TGTGCCAGCTGGGGAAGACAGGCTAACACTGAAGCTTTCTTT. Amino acids: CASWGRQANTEAFF.

The chain combines TRBV5-4 with TRBJ1-5; 10 positions agree with TRBD1. V lost 4 bases to trimming and J lost 7 bases; unmatched junction nucleotides: 8. The CDR3 loop spans 15 amino acids. CDR1 SGHNT and CDR2 YYREEE come from the germline V gene (reference sequence). Written as DNA, the CDR3 is TGTGCCAGCAGCCCCGACAGGGGGCTCGGGCAGCCCCAGCATTTT. It is translated as CASSPDRGLGQPQHF.

This clone came up a few times. The rearrangement uses TRBV7-9 and TRBJ1-4; D is undetermined. Germline V lookup: CDR1 SEHNR, CDR2 FQNEAQ (reference sequence). CDR3 length equals 15 residues. CDR3 in DNA: TGTGTAACGGGGTTCGTTGGTTGGTCTAATGAAAAACTGTTTTTT. It codes for CVTGFVGWSNEKLFF. The full variable domain, its missing parts supplied by reference TRBV7-9 and TRBJ1-4, is DTGVSQNPRHKITKRGQNVTFRCDPISEHNRLYWYRQTLGQGPEFLTYFQNEAQLEKSRLLSDRFSAERPKGSFSTLEIQRTEQGDSAMYLCVTGFVGWSNEKLFFGSGTQLSVL.

The chain couples TRBV27 to TRBJ1-1, with TRBD1 matching 8 bases. V was pared by 6 bases and J by 5 bases, with 8 bases of the junction left unmatched. Germline CDR1 and CDR2: MNHEY and SMNVEV (reference sequence). There are 14 residues in the CDR3. The CDR3 reads CASSPQTGVTEAFF. The CDR3 bases are TGTGCCAGCAGCCCTCAGACAGGGGTTACTGAAGCTTTCTTT.

J is TRBJ1-4 and V is TRBV4-1, with TRBD1 matching 7 bases. This CDR3 is built from 15 residues. The germline V gene has CDR1 MGHRA and CDR2 YSYEKL. The junction had 5 bases not matched to a gene; V was cut back by 1 base and J by 6 bases. CDR3 nucleotides: TGCGCCAGCAGCCAAGGACAGGGTGAGGATGAAAAACTGTTTTTT. It is translated as CASSQGQGEDEKLFF.

With regard to this clone: A read error may account for a junction end that differs from germline. This chain uses TRBV7-9 with TRBJ2-7, with 9 nucleotides matching TRBD2. The CDR3 covers 17 residues. The germline V gene encodes CDR1 SEHNR and CDR2 FQNEAQ (reference sequence). CDR3: CSSSIPRGAGGPYEQYF. CDR3 DNA: TGTTCCAGCAGCATCCCCCGGGGCGCGGGAGGGCCCTACGAGCAGTACTTC.

The chain carries TRBV28 and TRBJ2-1; 10 positions agree with TRBD2. With V trimmed by 8 bases and J by 3 bases, 4 bases remained unmatched. This CDR3 contains 14 residues. CDR1 is MDHEN, CDR2 SYDVKM, per germline. The CDR3 DNA reads TGTGCCAGCGAAGCGGGAGGGAGCTACAATGAGCAGTTCTTC. It translates to CASEAGGSYNEQFF.

The V gene is TRBV11-2, the J gene TRBJ2-3; a possible D gene is TRBD1 (6 bases). With 5 bases removed from V and 1 base from J, the gap between germline ends came to 16 bases. CDR1 SGHAT and CDR2 FQNNGV come from the germline V gene. This CDR3 is 16 amino acids long. CDR3: CASSDYLRTGTDTQYF. For the CDR3, the DNA is TGTGCCAGCAGCGACTACCTAAGGACAGGCACAGATACGCAGTATTTT.

This clone was seen more than once but under ten times. The CDR3 protein is CASSDAGSGSTGELFF. The CDR3 DNA reads TGTGCCAGCAGTGACGCGGGTAGCGGGAGCACCGGGGAGCTGTTTTTT. The chain links TRBV6-4 to TRBJ2-2; 9 nucleotides line up with TRBD2. Germline CDR1 MRHNA, CDR2 SNTAGT. Trimming took 2 bases from V and 4 from J; bases not matched to a gene: 5. This CDR3 comprises 16 residues.

The rearrangement uses TRBV27 and TRBJ2-5; TRBD1 matches at 7 bases. Germline CDR1 is MNHEY and CDR2 is SMNVEV (reference sequence). The CDR3 runs 15 residues. Losses at the gene ends were 11 bases for V and 11 bases for J; bases not matched to a gene: 23. CDR3 region: CAGSIINRGLGEQYF. The CDR3 nucleotides read TGTGCCGGGTCGATCATTAACAGGGGTCTTGGAGAGCAGTACTTC.

Turning to this clone: The sample carries other DNA sequences with the same CDR3. The rearrangement links TRBV18 to TRBJ2-6, with D uncertain. This CDR3 spans 15 amino acids. CDR1 is KGHSH, CDR2 LQKENI, per germline. Trimming pared 2 bases from V and 0 bases from J, leaving 5 bases between. Here the CDR3 DNA reads TGTGCCAGCTCACCAGATAGCTCTGGGGCCAACGTCCTGACTTTC. Protein: CASSPDSSGANVLTF.

This clone was recorded only once. The chain joins TRBV5-1 to TRBJ2-7, with TRBD1 matching 9 bases. There are 13 residues in the CDR3. The V segment lost 0 bases and the J segment 6 bases; nucleotides outside the gene matches: 1. CDR1 is SGHRS and CDR2 is YFSETQ in the germline V gene. The CDR3 nucleotides read TGCGCCAGCAGCTTGGGACAGGGGGGCGAGCAGTACTTC. Protein product: CASSLGQGGEQYF.

This chain joins TRBV7-3 and TRBJ2-7, with D perhaps matching TRBD2 (5 bases). The CDR3 loop spans 13 amino acids. V was pared by 5 bases and J by 6 bases, with 14 bases between. Germline CDR1 reads SGHTA; CDR2 reads FQGTGA. CDR3 DNA: TGTGCCAGCAGCCCTATTGGGAGCTTCGAGCAGTACTTC. It encodes CASSPIGSFEQYF.

This chain links TRBV11-1 with TRBJ2-5; TRBD1 matches 11 bases. The length of the CDR3 is 18 residues. Germline values: CDR1 SGHAT, CDR2 FQDESV (reference sequence). With 1 base clipped from V and 2 bases from J, the junction kept 9 bases outside the gene matches. The CDR3 region is CASSLVPGQGVRQETQYF. In DNA, the CDR3 is TGTGCCAGCAGCTTAGTTCCGGGACAGGGGGTGCGTCAAGAGACCCAGTACTTC.

This clone was counted between two and nine times. The chain joins TRBV9 to TRBJ1-1; D may be TRBD1 (5 bases). The CDR3 has 13 residues. Germline V lookup: CDR1 SGDLS, CDR2 YYNGEE. V was cut by 3 bases and J by 2 bases, with 8 bases left in between. The CDR3 loop reads CASSGRVNTEAFF. The CDR3 DNA sequence: TGTGCCAGCAGCGGCAGGGTAAACACTGAAGCTTTCTTT.